This TCR beta chain was captured by sequencing in a study of a mutant IDH1 vaccine in newly diagnosed glioma. Study in general: Weeks 1, 3, 5, 7, 11, 15, 19 and 23 were when patients received their eight vaccinations. The study started vaccination 4-6 weeks after radiotherapy alone, or with temozolomide cycles.

The data were produced by immunoSEQ multiplex PCR, yet TCRdb's version contains in-frame clones alone and is incomplete. This table holds 88,000 or so clones, approximately 85% found once. In regard to this clone: Its antigen remains unknown.

V lost 5 bases to trimming and J lost 3 bases; unmatched junction nucleotides: 4. The CDR3 loop spans 15 amino acids. The germline CDR1 and CDR2 sequences are SNHLY and FYNNEI. Indicated time point: week 23, last vaccination. Vaccination comprised doses that each held 300 ug of mutant IDH1 20-mer peptide, plus topical imiquimod. The donors' diagnosis was new WHO grade 3 or 4 astrocytoma that was IDH1-mutant and ATRX-lost. The specimen was PBMCs, collected from a glioma patient whose treatment included an IDH1 peptide vaccine. The sequence was obtained from a young man with glioma. Some clones in this sample may be carry-over from other donors' samples. The chain carries TRBV2 and TRBJ1-4; 9 bases line up with TRBD1. The CDR3 sequence: CASSQQGAANEKLFF. For the CDR3, the DNA is TGTGCCAGCAGTCAACAGGGGGCCGCTAATGAAAAACTGTTTTTT.